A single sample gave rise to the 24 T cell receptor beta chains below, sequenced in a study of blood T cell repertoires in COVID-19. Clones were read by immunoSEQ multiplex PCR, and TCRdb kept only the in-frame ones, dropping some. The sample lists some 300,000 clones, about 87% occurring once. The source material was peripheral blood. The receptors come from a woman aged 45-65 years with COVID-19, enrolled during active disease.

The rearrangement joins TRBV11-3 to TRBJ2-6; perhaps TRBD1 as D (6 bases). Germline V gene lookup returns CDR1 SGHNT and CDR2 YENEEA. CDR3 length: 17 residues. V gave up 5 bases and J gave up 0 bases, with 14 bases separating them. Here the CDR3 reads CASSRGHRGSGANVLTF. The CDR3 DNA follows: TGTGCCAGCAGCCGGGGACACCGGGGCTCTGGGGCCAACGTCCTGACTTTC.

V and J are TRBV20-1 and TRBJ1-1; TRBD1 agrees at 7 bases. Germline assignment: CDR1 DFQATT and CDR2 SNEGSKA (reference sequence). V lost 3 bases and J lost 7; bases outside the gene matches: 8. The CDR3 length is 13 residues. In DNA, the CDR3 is TGCAGTGCTAGTCAAGGGACAGCTATTGAAGCTTTCTTT. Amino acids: CSASQGTAIEAFF.

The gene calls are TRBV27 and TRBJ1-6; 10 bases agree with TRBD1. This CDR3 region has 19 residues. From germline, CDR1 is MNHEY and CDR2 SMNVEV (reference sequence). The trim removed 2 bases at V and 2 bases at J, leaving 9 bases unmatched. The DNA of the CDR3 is TGTGCCAGCAGTTTAAGGGGGGGACAGGGGTTGACCTATAATTCACCCCTCCACTTT. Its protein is CASSLRGGQGLTYNSPLHF.

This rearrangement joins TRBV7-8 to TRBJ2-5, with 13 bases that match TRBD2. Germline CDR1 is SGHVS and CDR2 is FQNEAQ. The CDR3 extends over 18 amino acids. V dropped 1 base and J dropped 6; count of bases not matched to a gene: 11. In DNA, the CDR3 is TGTGCCAGCAGCTTAGGTTTACTAGCGGGAGGGCCTCGACAGACCCAGTACTTC. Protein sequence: CASSLGLLAGGPRQTQYF.

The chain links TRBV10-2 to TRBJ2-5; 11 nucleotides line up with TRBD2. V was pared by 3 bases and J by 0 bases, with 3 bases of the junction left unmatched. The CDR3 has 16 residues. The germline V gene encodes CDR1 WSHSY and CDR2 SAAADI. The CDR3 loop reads CASSDTGLADQETQYF. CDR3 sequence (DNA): TGCGCCAGCAGTGACACGGGACTAGCGGACCAAGAGACCCAGTACTTC.

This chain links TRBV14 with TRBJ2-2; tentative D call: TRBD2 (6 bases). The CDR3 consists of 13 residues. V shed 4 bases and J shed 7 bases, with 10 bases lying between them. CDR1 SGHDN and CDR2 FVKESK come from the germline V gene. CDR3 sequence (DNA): TGTGCCAGCAGCCGACTAGAGGGCGGGGAGCTGTTTTTT. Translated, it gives CASSRLEGGELFF.

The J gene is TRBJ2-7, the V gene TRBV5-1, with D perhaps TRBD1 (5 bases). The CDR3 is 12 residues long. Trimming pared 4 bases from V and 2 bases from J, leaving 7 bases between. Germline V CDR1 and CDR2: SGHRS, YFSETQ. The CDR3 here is CASSPGTYEQYF. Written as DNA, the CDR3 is TGCGCCAGCAGCCCAGGGACCTACGAGCAGTACTTC.

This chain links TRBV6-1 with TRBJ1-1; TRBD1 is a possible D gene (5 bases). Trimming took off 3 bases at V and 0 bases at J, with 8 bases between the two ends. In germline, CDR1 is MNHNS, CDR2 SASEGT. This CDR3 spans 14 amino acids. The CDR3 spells CASSDDRLNTEAFF. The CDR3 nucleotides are TGTGCCAGCAGTGATGACAGATTGAACACTGAAGCTTTCTTT.

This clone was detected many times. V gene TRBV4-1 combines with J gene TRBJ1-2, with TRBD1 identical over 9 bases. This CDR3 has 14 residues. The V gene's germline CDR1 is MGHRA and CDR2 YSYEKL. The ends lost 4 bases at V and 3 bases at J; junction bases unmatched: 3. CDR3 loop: CASSLRDRDYGYTF. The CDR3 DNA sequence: TGCGCCAGCAGCCTCCGGGACAGGGACTATGGCTACACCTTC.

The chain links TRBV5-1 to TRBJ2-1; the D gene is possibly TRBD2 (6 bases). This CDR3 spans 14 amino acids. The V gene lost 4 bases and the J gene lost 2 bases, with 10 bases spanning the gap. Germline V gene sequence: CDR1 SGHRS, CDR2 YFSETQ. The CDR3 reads CASSRDSTYNEQFF. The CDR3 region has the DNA TGCGCCAGCAGCCGGGACTCGACCTACAATGAGCAGTTCTTC.

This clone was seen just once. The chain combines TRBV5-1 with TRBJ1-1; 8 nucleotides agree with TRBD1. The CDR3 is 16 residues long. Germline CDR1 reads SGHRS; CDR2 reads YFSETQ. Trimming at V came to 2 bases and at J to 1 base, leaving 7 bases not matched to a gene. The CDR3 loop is CASSLRAGTGNTEAFF. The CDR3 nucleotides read TGCGCCAGCAGCTTACGAGCCGGGACAGGGAACACTGAAGCTTTCTTT. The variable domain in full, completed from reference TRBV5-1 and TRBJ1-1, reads KAGVTQTPRYLIKTRGQQVTLSCSPISGHRSVSWYQQTPGQGLQFLFEYFSETQRNKGNFPGRFSGRQFSNSRSEMNVSTLELGDSALYLCASSLRAGTGNTEAFFGQGTRLTVV.

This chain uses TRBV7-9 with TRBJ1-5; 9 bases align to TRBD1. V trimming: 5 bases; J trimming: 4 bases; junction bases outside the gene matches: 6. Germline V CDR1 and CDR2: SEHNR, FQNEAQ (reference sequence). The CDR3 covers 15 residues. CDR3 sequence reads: CASSRTGGWNQPQHF. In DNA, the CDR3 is TGTGCCAGCAGCCGTACAGGGGGCTGGAATCAGCCCCAGCATTTT.

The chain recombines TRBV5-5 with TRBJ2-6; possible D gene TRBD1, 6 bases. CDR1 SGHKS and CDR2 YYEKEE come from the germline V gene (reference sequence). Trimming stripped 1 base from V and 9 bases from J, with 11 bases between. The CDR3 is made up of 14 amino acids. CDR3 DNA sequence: TGTGCCAGCAGCTTGAGCAGGGGTGGCAACGTCCTGACTTTC. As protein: CASSLSRGGNVLTF.

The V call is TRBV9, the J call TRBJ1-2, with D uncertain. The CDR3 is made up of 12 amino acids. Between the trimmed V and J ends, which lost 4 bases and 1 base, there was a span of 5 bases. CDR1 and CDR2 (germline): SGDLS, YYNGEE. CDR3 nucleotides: TGTGCCAGCAGCCCACATAACTATGGCTACACCTTC. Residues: CASSPHNYGYTF.

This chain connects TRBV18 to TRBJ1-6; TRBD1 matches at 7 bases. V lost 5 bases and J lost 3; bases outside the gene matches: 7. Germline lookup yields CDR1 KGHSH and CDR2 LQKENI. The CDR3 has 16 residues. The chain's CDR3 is CASSSRDSGYNSPLHF. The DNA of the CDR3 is TGTGCCAGCTCATCACGGGACAGCGGCTATAATTCACCCCTCCACTTT.

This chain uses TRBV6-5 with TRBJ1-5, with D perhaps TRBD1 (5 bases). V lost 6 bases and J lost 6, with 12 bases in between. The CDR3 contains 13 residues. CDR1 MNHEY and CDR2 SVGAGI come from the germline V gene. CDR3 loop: CASRRGLSQPQHF. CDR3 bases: TGTGCCAGCAGAAGGGGTTTGTCTCAGCCCCAGCATTTT.

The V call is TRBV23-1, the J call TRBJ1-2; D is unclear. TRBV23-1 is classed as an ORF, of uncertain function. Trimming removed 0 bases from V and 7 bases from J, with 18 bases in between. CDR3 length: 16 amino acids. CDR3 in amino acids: CASSQSRRQLLSGYTF. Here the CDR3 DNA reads TGCGCCAGCAGTCAATCGCGGCGGCAGCTACTATCTGGCTACACCTTC.

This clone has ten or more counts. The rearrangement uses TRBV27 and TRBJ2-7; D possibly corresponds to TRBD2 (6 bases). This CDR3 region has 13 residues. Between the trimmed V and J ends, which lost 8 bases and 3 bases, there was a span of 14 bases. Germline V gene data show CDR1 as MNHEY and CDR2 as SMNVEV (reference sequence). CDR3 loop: CASGYSSVYEQYF. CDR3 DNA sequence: TGTGCCAGCGGCTATTCTAGCGTCTACGAGCAGTACTTC.

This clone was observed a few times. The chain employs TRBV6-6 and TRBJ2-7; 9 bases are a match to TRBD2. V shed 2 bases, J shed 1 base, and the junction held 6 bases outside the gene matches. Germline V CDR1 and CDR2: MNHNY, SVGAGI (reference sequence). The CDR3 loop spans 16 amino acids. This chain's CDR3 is CASSYVPTSGSYEQYF. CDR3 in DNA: TGTGCCAGCAGTTACGTCCCGACTAGCGGATCCTACGAGCAGTACTTC.

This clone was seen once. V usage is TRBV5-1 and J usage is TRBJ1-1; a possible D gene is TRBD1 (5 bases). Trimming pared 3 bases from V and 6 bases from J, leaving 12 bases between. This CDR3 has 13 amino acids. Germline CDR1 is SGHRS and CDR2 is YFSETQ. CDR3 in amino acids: CASSSPGHPEAFF. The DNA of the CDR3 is TGCGCCAGCAGCTCTCCTGGACACCCTGAAGCTTTCTTT.

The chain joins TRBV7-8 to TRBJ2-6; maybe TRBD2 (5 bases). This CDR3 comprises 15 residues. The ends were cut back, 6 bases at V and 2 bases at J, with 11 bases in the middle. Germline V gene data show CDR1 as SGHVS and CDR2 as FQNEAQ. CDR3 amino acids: CASSYQEAGANVLTF. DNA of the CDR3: TGTGCCAGCAGTTACCAGGAGGCTGGGGCCAACGTCCTGACTTTC.

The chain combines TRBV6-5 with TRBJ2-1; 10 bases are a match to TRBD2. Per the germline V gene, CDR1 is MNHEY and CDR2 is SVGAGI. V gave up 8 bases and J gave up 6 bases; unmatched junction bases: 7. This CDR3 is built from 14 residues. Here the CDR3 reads CASLAGDRSNEQFF. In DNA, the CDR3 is TGTGCCAGCCTAGCGGGAGACCGGAGCAATGAGCAGTTCTTC.

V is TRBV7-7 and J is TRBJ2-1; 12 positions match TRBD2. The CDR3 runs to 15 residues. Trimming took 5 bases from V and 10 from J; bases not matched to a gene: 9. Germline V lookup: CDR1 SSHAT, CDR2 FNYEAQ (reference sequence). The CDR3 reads CASSQGTSGPWEQFF. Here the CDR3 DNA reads TGTGCCAGCAGCCAGGGGACTAGCGGGCCATGGGAGCAGTTCTTC.

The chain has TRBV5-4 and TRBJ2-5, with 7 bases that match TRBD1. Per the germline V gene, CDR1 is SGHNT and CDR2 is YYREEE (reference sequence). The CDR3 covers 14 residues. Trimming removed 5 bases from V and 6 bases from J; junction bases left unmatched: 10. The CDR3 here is CASRLQGLGKTQYF. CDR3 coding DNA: TGTGCCAGCAGACTACAGGGGCTAGGAAAGACCCAGTACTTC.